The present T cell receptor beta chain was sequenced within a study of OX40 agonist ivuxolimab in advanced cancers. About the study as a whole: Ivuxolimab, which targeted the costimulatory receptor OX40 (CD134), was an agonistic, fully human IgG2 monoclonal antibody. Intravenous ivuxolimab was administered to patients every 2 weeks at six dose levels: 0.01, 0.1, 0.3, 1.5, 3 and 10 mg/kg. Among the roughly 50 dose-escalation patients, some 19 had hepatocellular carcinoma, roughly 15 melanoma, 9 renal cell carcinoma and 9 head and neck cancer. The dose-escalation cohort was 80% to 90% male with a mean age of around 64 years, ranging from roughly 23 to 85. Prior anti-PD-1, anti-PD-L1 or anti-CTLA-4 therapy was permitted, and about 40% of dose-escalation patients had received checkpoint inhibitors. Partial responses occurred in three dose-escalation patients: two with cutaneous melanoma and one with hepatocellular carcinoma. Peripheral TCRbeta sequencing was intended to test whether TCR sequence diversity was altered and clonal T-cell expansion was caused by ivuxolimab. The paper reports the monotherapy dose-escalation portion (N of about 50 patients) of the phase I ivuxolimab trial. What the research found in general, with its limitations: Low levels of normalized T-cell clonal expansion were also shown by some nonresponding patients. Partial responders in the 0.1-3.0 mg/kg groups had among the lowest normalized peripheral clonal expansion, especially among CD8+ T cells. At doses from 0.1 to 3.0 mg/kg, clonal expansion was seen in both CD4+ and CD8+ blood T cells between baseline and week 6. On average, CD8+ T cells showed more expanded clones than CD4+ T cells after ivuxolimab. The antigen specificity of the clonally expanded peripheral T cells was not determined.

V is cut by 1 base and J by 5 bases, and the space between the germline ends is 9 bases. According to the germline V gene (reference sequence), CDR1 reads SGHAT and CDR2 reads FQDESV. There are 13 amino acids in the CDR3, from cysteine to phenylalanine inclusive. The entry retains the CDR3 DNA only, 39 bases that are in frame from base 1. Genomic DNA was extracted from sorted cells for sequencing of the TCRbeta CDR3 region. The immunoSEQ Assay was used to sequence the TCRbeta CDR3 regions. Imported from immuneACCESS, the table was reduced by TCRdb to in-frame sequences with V and J called. These copies leave out some clones; in studies compared against another copy, an unresolved V gene accounts for under half, and the cause of the remainder is not known. This sample holds 74,000 or so clones; 75% to 90% were observed only once. Together, the top ten hold 2% to 2.5% of the sample. Patients with autoimmune disease history or receiving systemic immunosuppression were excluded from the trial. In every dose cohort, peripheral blood was drawn for TCR sequencing at baseline, cycle 4 day 1, and cycle 7 day 1. Samples came from an open-label, multicenter, first-in-human phase I dose-escalation trial of ivuxolimab. The trial enrolled adults with locally advanced or metastatic head and neck squamous cell, hepatocellular, melanoma or renal cell carcinoma. Before TCR sequencing, CD4+ and CD8+ T cells were separately sorted from peripheral blood.

A word on this clone: Its specific antigen is unknown. No much larger clonotype is one base removed from it; base qualities were not supplied.

The rearranged chain carries TRBV11-1 and TRBJ2-7, with no D gene named confidently. The source material was CD4+ or CD8+ T cells sorted from blood, sampled in a trial of the OX40 agonist ivuxolimab. The receptor was derived from an adult with an advanced solid tumor such as melanoma, head and neck, liver or kidney cancer. The CDR3: CASSLGQVNEQYF. The bases are TGTGCCAGCAGCTTAGGGCAGGTTAACGAGCAGTACTTC.